What follows is one TCR beta chain and its context. The antigen remains undetermined. CDR1 is SGHRS, CDR2 YFSETQ, per germline. Trimming cost V 0 bases and J 12 bases; bases outside gene matches: 9. This CDR3 comprises 14 residues. The sample belongs to a study of cytomegalovirus exposure and HLA in healthy donors. Whole-study results and caveats: Researchers catalogued about 150 TCR beta chains as cytomegalovirus-associated. The authors confirmed in vitro that a few CMV-associated chains were specific for CMV antigens.

PCR amplification relied on 60 Vbeta primers (plus 13 Jbeta primers). Profiled with immunoSEQ multiplex PCR; TCRdb holds only in-frame clones, not every one. The data hold just over 200,000 clones, with 82% observed a single time. The chain is built from TRBV5-1 and TRBJ2-4; 7 bases are shared with TRBD1. The specimen sequenced was PBMCs. The TCR was taken from a woman aged 35 to 49 in good health and CMV-seronegative. The CDR3 reads CASSLGQGSHDQYF. In DNA, the CDR3 is TGCGCCAGCAGCTTGGGACAGGGTTCTCATGATCAGTACTTC. Together with reference TRBV5-1 and TRBJ2-4, the CDR3 gives the full variable domain: KAGVTQTPRYLIKTRGQQVTLSCSPISGHRSVSWYQQTPGQGLQFLFEYFSETQRNKGNFPGRFSGRQFSNSRSEMNVSTLELGDSALYLCASSLGQGSHDQYFGAGTRLSVL.